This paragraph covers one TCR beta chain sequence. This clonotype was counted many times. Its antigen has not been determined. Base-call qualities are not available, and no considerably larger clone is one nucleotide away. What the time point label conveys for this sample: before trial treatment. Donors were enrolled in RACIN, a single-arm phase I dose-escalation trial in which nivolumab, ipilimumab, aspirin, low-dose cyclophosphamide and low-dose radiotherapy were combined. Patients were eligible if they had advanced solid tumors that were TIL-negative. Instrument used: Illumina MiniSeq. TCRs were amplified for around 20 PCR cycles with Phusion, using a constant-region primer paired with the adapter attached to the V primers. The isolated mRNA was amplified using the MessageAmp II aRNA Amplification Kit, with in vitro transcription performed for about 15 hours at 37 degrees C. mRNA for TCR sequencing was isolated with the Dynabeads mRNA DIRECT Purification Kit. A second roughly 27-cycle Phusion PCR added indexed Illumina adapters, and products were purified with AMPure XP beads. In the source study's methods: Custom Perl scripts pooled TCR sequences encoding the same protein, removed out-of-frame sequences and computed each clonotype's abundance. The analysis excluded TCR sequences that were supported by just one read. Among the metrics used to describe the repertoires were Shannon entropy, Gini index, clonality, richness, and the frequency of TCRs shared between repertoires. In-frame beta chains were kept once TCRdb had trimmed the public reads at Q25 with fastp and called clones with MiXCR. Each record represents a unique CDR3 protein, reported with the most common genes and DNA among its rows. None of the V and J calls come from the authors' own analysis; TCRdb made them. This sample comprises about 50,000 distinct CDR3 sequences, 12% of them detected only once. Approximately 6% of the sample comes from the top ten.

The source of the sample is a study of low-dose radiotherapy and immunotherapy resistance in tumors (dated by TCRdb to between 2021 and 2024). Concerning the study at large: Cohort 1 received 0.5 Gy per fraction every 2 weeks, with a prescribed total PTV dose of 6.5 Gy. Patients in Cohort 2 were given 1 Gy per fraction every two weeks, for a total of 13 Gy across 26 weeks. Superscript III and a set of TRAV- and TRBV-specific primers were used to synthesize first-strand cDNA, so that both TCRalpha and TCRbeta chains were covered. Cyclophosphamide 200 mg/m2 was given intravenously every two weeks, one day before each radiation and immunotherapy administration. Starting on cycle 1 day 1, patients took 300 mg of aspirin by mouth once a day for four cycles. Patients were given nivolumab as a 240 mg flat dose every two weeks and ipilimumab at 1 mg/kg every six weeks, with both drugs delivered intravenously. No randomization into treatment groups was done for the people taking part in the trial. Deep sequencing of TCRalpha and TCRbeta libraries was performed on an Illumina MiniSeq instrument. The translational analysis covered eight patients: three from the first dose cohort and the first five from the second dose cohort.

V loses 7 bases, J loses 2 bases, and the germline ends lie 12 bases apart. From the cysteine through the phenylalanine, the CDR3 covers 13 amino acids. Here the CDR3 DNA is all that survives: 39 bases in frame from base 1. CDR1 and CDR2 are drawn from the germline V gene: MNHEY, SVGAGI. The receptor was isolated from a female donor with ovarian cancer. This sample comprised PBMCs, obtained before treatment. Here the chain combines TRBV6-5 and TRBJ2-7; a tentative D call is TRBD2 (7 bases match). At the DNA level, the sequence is TGTGCCAGCAAGGGGGGGAAAACCTACGAGCAGTACTTC. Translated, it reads CASKGGKTYEQYF.